This T cell receptor beta chain was obtained from a study of beta chain features in type 1 diabetes. Expressed TCRB transcripts were sequenced because the isolated RNA had all been reverse transcribed beforehand. The data were produced by immunoSEQ multiplex PCR, yet TCRdb's version contains in-frame clones alone and is incomplete. The data contain 430,000 or so clones, more than 9.5% of them singletons. Using CD45RO/CCR7/CD25/CD127/CD95/CD27, CD4+ naive, central memory, regulatory and stem cell-like memory cells were sorted. The sample holds a few counts of this clone. Between the trimmed V and J ends, which lost 0 bases and 7 bases, there was a span of 12 bases. Looked up from germline, CDR1 is LNHNV and CDR2 is YYDKDF (reference sequence). The CDR3 sequence is 14 residues long.

The clonotype originates from a woman in her late teens or twenties in good health. The sequenced sample was naive CD4+ T cells from blood. The J gene is TRBJ2-5, the V gene TRBV15; D might be TRBD1 (6 bases). The CDR3: CATSRDSVTGTQYF. In nucleotides, the CDR3 is TGTGCCACCAGCAGAGATTCCGTGACAGGGACCCAGTACTTC.